This passage covers 13 T cell receptor beta chains from one sample sequenced in a study of beta chain features in type 1 diabetes. The sequenced template was cDNA made from the entire isolated RNA. Sequenced by immunoSEQ multiplex PCR; TCRdb stores in-frame clones only, minus some. The sample holds 350,000 to 400,000 clones, roughly 16% seen once. Input material: naive CD4+ T cells from blood. These receptors were collected from a woman aged 18-29 years in good health.

This clone has more than one count but fewer than ten. The rearrangement joins TRBV15 to TRBJ1-5; 7 bases are shared with TRBD1. The CDR3 runs 16 residues. CDR1 is LNHNV, CDR2 YYDKDF, per germline (reference sequence). Germline trimming cut 5 bases from V and 5 bases from J; bases unmatched to any gene: 12. This CDR3 reads CATSLALTGSDQPQHF. The CDR3 nucleotides read TGTGCCACCAGCTTAGCACTGACAGGGAGTGATCAGCCCCAGCATTTT.

This clone was counted between two and nine times. The chain has TRBV7-9 and TRBJ1-2; 7 bases are shared with TRBD1. Germline loops: CDR1 SEHNR, CDR2 FQNEAQ (reference sequence). This CDR3 has 18 amino acids. V gave up 0 bases and J gave up 2 bases; unmatched junction bases: 12. CDR3 sequence reads: CASSLAKISGTVNYGYTF. In DNA, the CDR3 is TGTGCCAGCAGCTTAGCGAAAATTTCCGGGACAGTGAACTATGGCTACACCTTC.

V usage is TRBV19 and J usage is TRBJ2-1; 7 bases fit TRBD2. The V gene end was trimmed by 2 bases and the J gene end by 8 bases; junction bases not matched to a gene: 9. The germline V gene encodes CDR1 LNHDA and CDR2 SQIVND (reference sequence). CDR3 length: 15 amino acids. This CDR3 is CASSIWAGEGDEQFF. CDR3 sequence (DNA): TGTGCCAGTAGTATATGGGCGGGAGAGGGCGATGAGCAGTTCTTC.

The J gene is TRBJ2-1, the V gene TRBV12-5; 8 nucleotides match TRBD2. This CDR3 comprises 13 residues. CDR1 LGHNT and CDR2 FRNRAP come from the germline V gene. V dropped 3 bases and J dropped 8; count of bases not matched to a gene: 3. The CDR3: CASGFGTSDEQFF. CDR3 coding DNA: TGTGCTAGTGGTTTCGGGACTAGTGATGAGCAGTTCTTC. The variable domain in full, with the rest retrieved from reference TRBV12-5 and TRBJ2-1, is DARVTQTPRHKVTEMGQEVTMRCQPILGHNTVFWYRQTMMQGLELLAYFRNRAPLDDSGMPKDRFSAEMPDATLATLKIQPSEPRDSAVYFCASGFGTSDEQFFGPGTRLTVL.

This clone has more than one count but fewer than ten. The chain joins TRBV6-1 to TRBJ1-5; D call uncertain. The CDR3 has 14 residues. The germline CDR1 and CDR2 sequences are MNHNS and SASEGT. Trimming removed 3 bases from V and 4 bases from J, with 10 bases in between. The CDR3 loop is CASSDSKSNQPQHF. CDR3 coding DNA: TGTGCCAGCAGTGATAGTAAGAGTAATCAGCCCCAGCATTTT.

The sample holds a few counts of this clone. This sequence joins TRBV5-4 and TRBJ2-3, with D perhaps TRBD1 (6 bases). The CDR3 consists of 15 residues. Per germline, CDR1 SGHNT and CDR2 YYREEE (reference sequence). Trimming pared 4 bases from V and 1 base from J, leaving 13 bases between. Written as DNA, the CDR3 is TGTGCCAGCAGCCGAGGGGGAAGGGGCACAGATACGCAGTATTTT. Translation gives CASSRGGRGTDTQYF.

The V gene is TRBV28, the J gene TRBJ2-3; no reliable D call. The germline V gene has CDR1 MDHEN and CDR2 SYDVKM. V lost 11 bases to trimming and J lost 0 bases, with 12 bases between them. The CDR3 consists of 13 residues. The CDR3 loop reads CAVETSSTDTQYF. The CDR3 region has the DNA TGTGCCGTCGAGACTTCTAGCACAGATACGCAGTATTTT.

The chain couples TRBV19 to TRBJ2-7; possibly TRBD2 for D (5 bases). This CDR3 region has 15 residues. From germline, CDR1 is LNHDA and CDR2 SQIVND (reference sequence). Trimming removed 1 base at V and 0 bases at J, with 10 bases between. The CDR3 loop reads CASSIAIEGSYEQYF. CDR3 coding DNA: TGTGCCAGTAGTATAGCGATCGAGGGCTCCTACGAGCAGTACTTC.

This clone has just a few counts. The chain combines TRBV4-2 with TRBJ1-1, with 7 bases fitting TRBD1. Germline V gene sequence: CDR1 LGHNA, CDR2 YNFKEQ. The CDR3 has 15 residues. V lost 4 bases, J lost 1 base, and 6 bases stayed unmatched. The CDR3 nucleotides read TGTGCCAGCAGCCTCAGGGGGGAGTGGAACACTGAAGCTTTCTTT. This codes for CASSLRGEWNTEAFF.

The chain has TRBV7-2 and TRBJ1-1; D is unresolved. Germline-derived CDR1 and CDR2 are SGHTA and FQGNSA. The CDR3 has 13 amino acids. V shed 4 bases and J shed 5 bases, with 11 bases lying between them. The CDR3 DNA reads TGTGCCAGCAGCTCCCGGACTTTAACTGAAGCTTTCTTT. This codes for CASSSRTLTEAFF.

This clone has more than one count but fewer than ten. The V gene is TRBV11-2, the J gene TRBJ2-2, with a weak D call TRBD2 (6 bases). The CDR3 contains 14 residues. V dropped 5 bases and J dropped 5 bases, with 12 bases sitting between them. Germline loops: CDR1 SGHAT, CDR2 FQNNGV. CDR3 bases: TGTGCCAGCAGCCAAGGGACTTCTACCGGGGAGCTGTTTTTT. It translates to CASSQGTSTGELFF.

V is TRBV29-1 and J is TRBJ2-6; no clear D gene. Trimming stripped 3 bases from V and 2 bases from J, with 11 bases between. The CDR3 runs 15 residues. Germline V gene lookup returns CDR1 SQVTM and CDR2 ANQGSEA. The DNA of the CDR3 is TGCAGCGTTGACCAATACATTACTGGGGCCAACGTCCTGACTTTC. Translating it yields CSVDQYITGANVLTF.

The chain combines TRBV5-6 with TRBJ2-1, with TRBD2 matching over 10 bases. CDR1 SGHDT and CDR2 YYEEEE come from the germline V gene. The CDR3 extends over 15 amino acids. The V and J ends lost 0 bases and 6 bases, in that order; junction bases with no gene match: 3. CDR3 protein: CASSLGLAGANEQFF. In DNA, the CDR3 is TGTGCCAGCAGCTTGGGTCTAGCGGGAGCCAATGAGCAGTTCTTC.